This TCR beta chain was observed in a study of blood T cell repertoires in COVID-19. This CDR3 has 16 amino acids. V lost 1 base and J lost 1, with 13 bases in between. Germline V gene sequence: CDR1 SGHNT, CDR2 YENEEA. Repertoires were generated with immunoSEQ multiplex PCR, while TCRdb's copy carries only in-frame clones and drops some. The sample lists about 130,000 clones, more than 75% seen once, with about a tenth in the top ten. The receptor's source is a man aged 55 to 69 who had recovered from COVID-19. The rearrangement uses TRBV11-3 and TRBJ2-5, with a possible D match to TRBD1 (6 bases). The source material was peripheral blood. In DNA, the CDR3 is TGTGCCAGCAGCTTAGGCGCAGGGGCGAGCCAAGAGACCCAGTACTTC. Amino acid sequence: CASSLGAGASQETQYF.